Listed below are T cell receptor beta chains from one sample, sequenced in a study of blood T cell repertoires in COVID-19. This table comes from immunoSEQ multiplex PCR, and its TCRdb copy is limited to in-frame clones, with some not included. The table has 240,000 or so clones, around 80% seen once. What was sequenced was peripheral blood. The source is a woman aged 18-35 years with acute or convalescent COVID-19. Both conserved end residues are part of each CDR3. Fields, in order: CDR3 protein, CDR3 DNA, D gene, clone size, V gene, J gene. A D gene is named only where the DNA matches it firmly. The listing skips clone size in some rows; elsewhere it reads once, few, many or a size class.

cdr3_aa: CASSYSQGRGDRYTF
cdr3_nt: TGTGCCAGCAGTTACTCTCAGGGTAGGGGCGATCGCTACACCTTC
d_call: NA
clone_size: NA
v_call: TRBV6-5
j_call: TRBJ1-2

cdr3_aa: CASRKGQGASHEQYF
cdr3_nt: TGTGCCAGCAGGAAGGGACAGGGGGCGTCCCACGAGCAGTACTTC
d_call: TRBD1
clone_size: NA
v_call: TRBV6-5
j_call: TRBJ2-7

cdr3_aa: CASSRTGLFDEQFF
cdr3_nt: TGCGCCAGTAGTAGGACAGGGCTGTTTGATGAGCAGTTCTTC
d_call: TRBD1
clone_size: NA
v_call: TRBV5-1
j_call: TRBJ2-1

cdr3_aa: CASSPRLGTAVGNIQYF
cdr3_nt: TGTGCCAGCAGCCCAAGACTAGGCACGGCGGTAGGAAACATTCAGTACTTC
d_call: NA
clone_size: NA
v_call: TRBV7-8
j_call: TRBJ2-4

cdr3_aa: CASTLLTGDTDTQYF
cdr3_nt: TGCGCCAGCACCTTATTGACCGGGGACACAGATACGCAGTATTTT
d_call: NA
clone_size: NA
v_call: TRBV5-1
j_call: TRBJ2-3

cdr3_aa: CASSLQEDPYGYTF
cdr3_nt: TGTGCCAGCAGCTTACAGGAGGACCCCTATGGCTACACCTTC
d_call: NA
clone_size: NA
v_call: TRBV7-9
j_call: TRBJ1-2

cdr3_aa: CASSPNLETQYF
cdr3_nt: TGTGCCAGCAGCCCCAACTTGGAGACCCAGTACTTC
d_call: NA
clone_size: NA
v_call: TRBV5-4
j_call: TRBJ2-5

cdr3_aa: CASSGGRDRGFRSTEAFF
cdr3_nt: TGCGCCAGCAGTGGCGGGAGGGACAGGGGTTTCCGCTCCACTGAAGCTTTCTTT
d_call: TRBD1
clone_size: NA
v_call: TRBV10-2
j_call: TRBJ1-1

cdr3_aa: CASSLRTGGVGRVINTGELFF
cdr3_nt: TGTGCCAGCAGCCTGAGGACAGGGGGCGTTGGCCGTGTGATTAACACCGGGGAGCTGTTTTTT
d_call: TRBD1
clone_size: NA
v_call: TRBV7-3
j_call: TRBJ2-2

cdr3_aa: CASSYMWDTQYF
cdr3_nt: TGTGCCAGCAGCTATATGTGGGATACGCAGTATTTT
d_call: NA
clone_size: NA
v_call: TRBV28
j_call: TRBJ2-3

cdr3_aa: CASSLGALNSPLHF
cdr3_nt: TGTGCCAGCAGTTTGGGGGCTCTAAATTCACCCCTCCACTTT
d_call: NA
clone_size: NA
v_call: TRBV28
j_call: TRBJ1-6

cdr3_aa: CARPGENSPLHF
cdr3_nt: TGTGCCAGACCAGGGGAGAATTCACCCCTCCACTTT
d_call: NA
clone_size: NA
v_call: TRBV3-1/TRBV3-2
j_call: TRBJ1-6

cdr3_aa: CASTPFGLAGGGEQFF
cdr3_nt: TGTGCCAGCACCCCCTTTGGACTAGCGGGAGGGGGGGAGCAGTTCTTC
d_call: TRBD2
clone_size: few
v_call: TRBV6-2/TRBV6-3
j_call: TRBJ2-1

cdr3_aa: CASSRTGGASEKLFF
cdr3_nt: TGTGCCAGCAGTAGGACAGGGGGCGCCAGTGAAAAACTGTTTTTT
d_call: TRBD1
clone_size: NA
v_call: TRBV6-5
j_call: TRBJ1-4

cdr3_aa: CASSLVQSTRSEQFF
cdr3_nt: TGTGCCAGCAGCCTTGTACAATCGACTAGATCTGAGCAGTTCTTC
d_call: NA
clone_size: NA
v_call: TRBV25-1
j_call: TRBJ2-1

cdr3_aa: CASSFIQMNSPLHF
cdr3_nt: TGTGCCAGCAGTTTTATCCAGATGAATTCACCCCTCCACTTT
d_call: NA
clone_size: NA
v_call: TRBV6-5
j_call: TRBJ1-6

cdr3_aa: CSVETGHSDGTEAFF
cdr3_nt: TGCAGCGTTGAGACCGGACATTCCGATGGGACTGAAGCTTTCTTT
d_call: NA
clone_size: NA
v_call: TRBV29-1
j_call: TRBJ1-1

cdr3_aa: CASSQRRVTDTQYF
cdr3_nt: TGCGCCAGCAGCCAACGCAGGGTGACAGATACGCAGTATTTT
d_call: NA
clone_size: NA
v_call: TRBV4-3
j_call: TRBJ2-3

cdr3_aa: CASSYSRTGRGTEAFF
cdr3_nt: TGTGCCAGCAGTTACTCTCGGACAGGAAGGGGCACTGAAGCTTTCTTT
d_call: TRBD1
clone_size: NA
v_call: TRBV6-5
j_call: TRBJ1-1

cdr3_aa: CASSFRDFQETQYF
cdr3_nt: TGTGCCAGCAGCTTCCGGGACTTCCAAGAGACCCAGTACTTC
d_call: NA
clone_size: NA
v_call: TRBV7-2
j_call: TRBJ2-5

cdr3_aa: CASSYWAREQYF
cdr3_nt: TGTGCCAGCAGCTACTGGGCCCGAGAGCAGTACTTC
d_call: NA
clone_size: NA
v_call: TRBV6-2/TRBV6-3
j_call: TRBJ2-7

cdr3_aa: CASSDSQGAQPQHF
cdr3_nt: TGTGCCAGCAGTGACTCACAGGGGGCTCAGCCCCAGCATTTT
d_call: TRBD1
clone_size: NA
v_call: TRBV6-4
j_call: TRBJ1-5

cdr3_aa: CASSYGGDRGDTQYF
cdr3_nt: TGTGCCAGCAGTTACGGGGGGGACAGGGGTGATACGCAGTATTTT
d_call: TRBD1
clone_size: NA
v_call: TRBV6-5
j_call: TRBJ2-3

cdr3_aa: CASRRRQGYEQFF
cdr3_nt: TGTGCCAGCAGGCGCAGACAGGGTTATGAGCAGTTCTTC
d_call: TRBD1
clone_size: NA
v_call: TRBV2
j_call: TRBJ2-1

cdr3_aa: CASHRAPNQPQHF
cdr3_nt: TGTGCCAGTCACAGGGCCCCCAATCAGCCCCAGCATTTT
d_call: NA
clone_size: NA
v_call: TRBV19
j_call: TRBJ1-5

cdr3_aa: CASSVVGSGSSTDTQYF
cdr3_nt: TGTGCCAGCAGCGTAGTCGGTAGCGGGAGTAGCACAGATACGCAGTATTTT
d_call: TRBD2
clone_size: NA
v_call: TRBV9
j_call: TRBJ2-3

cdr3_aa: CASSIAGVSSYEQYF
cdr3_nt: TGTGCCAGTAGTATAGCCGGGGTTAGCTCCTACGAGCAGTACTTC
d_call: NA
clone_size: NA
v_call: TRBV19
j_call: TRBJ2-7

cdr3_aa: CASSRMAQGANQPQHF
cdr3_nt: TGTGCCAGCAGCCGGATGGCGCAGGGGGCTAATCAGCCCCAGCATTTT
d_call: TRBD1
clone_size: NA
v_call: TRBV5-6
j_call: TRBJ1-5

cdr3_aa: CAHAGFYNEQFF
cdr3_nt: TGTGCTCATGCCGGGTTTTACAATGAGCAGTTCTTC
d_call: NA
clone_size: NA
v_call: TRBV15
j_call: TRBJ2-1

cdr3_aa: CASSIWGLAGARGNEQFF
cdr3_nt: TGTGCCAGTAGTATATGGGGGCTAGCGGGAGCCAGGGGCAATGAGCAGTTCTTC
d_call: TRBD2
clone_size: NA
v_call: TRBV19
j_call: TRBJ2-1

cdr3_aa: CASSIRPRRSHNSGNTIYF
cdr3_nt: TGTGCCAGCAGCATAAGACCCAGGAGGTCCCACAACTCTGGAAACACCATATATTTT
d_call: NA
clone_size: NA
v_call: TRBV7-8
j_call: TRBJ1-3

cdr3_aa: CASTEDRINEKLFF
cdr3_nt: TGTGCCAGCACCGAGGACAGGATTAATGAAAAACTGTTTTTT
d_call: TRBD1
clone_size: NA
v_call: TRBV6-5
j_call: TRBJ1-4

cdr3_aa: CASSTQGAPNSPLHF
cdr3_nt: TGTGCCAGCAGCACACAGGGGGCACCCAATTCACCCCTCCACTTT
d_call: TRBD1
clone_size: NA
v_call: TRBV9
j_call: TRBJ1-6

cdr3_aa: CASSQGFGSGGPYEQYF
cdr3_nt: TGTGCCAGCAGCCAAGGGTTTGGGTCAGGGGGCCCCTACGAGCAGTACTTC
d_call: TRBD1
clone_size: NA
v_call: TRBV4-2
j_call: TRBJ2-7

cdr3_aa: CASSSVDFSGANVLTF
cdr3_nt: TGTGCCAGCTCTTCAGTTGACTTTTCTGGGGCCAACGTCCTGACTTTC
d_call: NA
clone_size: NA
v_call: TRBV11-2
j_call: TRBJ2-6

cdr3_aa: CASSLLAGGSYEQYF
cdr3_nt: TGTGCCAGCAGCCTACTAGCTGGAGGATCCTACGAGCAGTACTTC
d_call: NA
clone_size: NA
v_call: TRBV6-2/TRBV6-3
j_call: TRBJ2-7

cdr3_aa: CASSLDRTINQPQHF
cdr3_nt: TGTGCCAGCAGCCTTGACAGGACAATCAATCAGCCCCAGCATTTT
d_call: NA
clone_size: NA
v_call: TRBV6-5
j_call: TRBJ1-5

cdr3_aa: CASSALVRGTDTQYF
cdr3_nt: TGTGCCAGCAGCGCCCTAGTCCGGGGGACAGATACGCAGTATTTT
d_call: NA
clone_size: NA
v_call: TRBV9
j_call: TRBJ2-3

cdr3_aa: CASSRTGMRETQYF
cdr3_nt: TGCGCCAGCAGCCGGACAGGGATGAGAGAGACCCAGTACTTC
d_call: TRBD1
clone_size: NA
v_call: TRBV5-1
j_call: TRBJ2-5

cdr3_aa: CATGGANPNYGYTF
cdr3_nt: TGTGCCACTGGCGGGGCAAATCCTAACTATGGCTACACCTTC
d_call: NA
clone_size: NA
v_call: TRBV7-9
j_call: TRBJ1-2

cdr3_aa: CASRRTAGLAGDNEQFF
cdr3_nt: TGTGCCAGCAGGCGAACGGCAGGGCTAGCGGGGGACAATGAGCAGTTCTTC
d_call: TRBD2
clone_size: NA
v_call: TRBV14
j_call: TRBJ2-1

cdr3_aa: CASSLSFDRAMNTEAFF
cdr3_nt: TGTGCCAGCAGCTTGTCCTTCGACAGGGCGATGAACACTGAAGCTTTCTTT
d_call: TRBD1
clone_size: NA
v_call: TRBV5-8
j_call: TRBJ1-1

cdr3_aa: CASGLFVSGHLVTYEQYF
cdr3_nt: TGTGCTAGTGGTTTGTTCGTCTCAGGACACCTCGTAACCTACGAGCAGTACTTC
d_call: NA
clone_size: few
v_call: TRBV12-5
j_call: TRBJ2-7

cdr3_aa: CASQPGQGYNSPLHF
cdr3_nt: TGTGCCAGCCAACCCGGACAGGGCTATAATTCACCCCTCCACTTT
d_call: TRBD1
clone_size: once
v_call: TRBV19
j_call: TRBJ1-6

cdr3_aa: CATSRVNEAYGYTF
cdr3_nt: TGTGCCACCAGCAGAGTTAACGAGGCCTATGGCTACACCTTC
d_call: NA
clone_size: NA
v_call: TRBV15
j_call: TRBJ1-2

cdr3_aa: CASSPGDYSNQPQHF
cdr3_nt: TGTGCCAGCAGCCCGGGAGATTATAGCAATCAGCCCCAGCATTTT
d_call: NA
clone_size: NA
v_call: TRBV7-2
j_call: TRBJ1-5

cdr3_aa: CASSYDRKRTQYF
cdr3_nt: TGTGCCAGCAGTTACGACAGGAAAAGGACCCAGTACTTC
d_call: NA
clone_size: once
v_call: TRBV6-5
j_call: TRBJ2-5

cdr3_aa: CASSYSGGSPYNEQFF
cdr3_nt: TGTGCCAGCAGTTACTCGGGGGGTTCCCCCTACAATGAGCAGTTCTTC
d_call: NA
clone_size: NA
v_call: TRBV6-2/TRBV6-3
j_call: TRBJ2-1

cdr3_aa: CASSILEANTGELFF
cdr3_nt: TGTGCCAGTAGTATACTCGAGGCGAACACCGGGGAGCTGTTTTTT
d_call: NA
clone_size: NA
v_call: TRBV19
j_call: TRBJ2-2

cdr3_aa: CASSFDRNYGYTF
cdr3_nt: TGTGCCAGCAGCTTCGACAGGAACTATGGCTACACCTTC
d_call: NA
clone_size: NA
v_call: TRBV11-1
j_call: TRBJ1-2

cdr3_aa: CASSLPPGQGPYEQYF
cdr3_nt: TGTGCCAGCAGCTTACCACCGGGACAGGGGCCCTACGAGCAGTACTTC
d_call: TRBD1
clone_size: NA
v_call: TRBV5-4
j_call: TRBJ2-7

cdr3_aa: CASSILRPVVVGEQYF
cdr3_nt: TGTGCCAGCAGCATACTAAGACCGGTAGTGGTCGGCGAGCAGTACTTC
d_call: NA
clone_size: few
v_call: TRBV21-1
j_call: TRBJ2-7